The 15 T cell receptor beta chains given below trace back to one sample, sequenced in a study of cytomegalovirus exposure and HLA in healthy donors. Clones were read by immunoSEQ multiplex PCR, and TCRdb kept only the in-frame ones, dropping some. There are roughly 280,000 clones in the sample; 65% to 90% occur only once, and more than 0.8% lies in the top ten. Sequenced material: PBMCs. The receptors come from a woman aged 18-30 years in good health and CMV-seronegative.

The chain combines TRBV7-6 with TRBJ2-7; 7 bases align to TRBD1. With V trimmed by 5 bases and J by 0 bases, 16 bases remained unmatched. Per the germline V gene, CDR1 is SGHVS and CDR2 is FNYEAQ. This CDR3 region has 18 residues. DNA of the CDR3: TGTGCCAGCAGCCCCCGGACAGGCCAGGGGGTGTACTCCTACGAGCAGTACTTC. As protein: CASSPRTGQGVYSYEQYF.

In this sample, this clone turned up once. J is TRBJ2-7 and V is TRBV4-1, with TRBD1 identical over 8 bases. CDR3 size: 15 residues. Per the germline V gene, CDR1 is MGHRA and CDR2 is YSYEKL. The V gene end was trimmed by 4 bases and the J gene end by 0 bases; junction bases not matched to a gene: 5. DNA for the CDR3: TGCGCCAGCAGCCGTTCCGGACAGGGCTCCTACGAGCAGTACTTC. Amino acids: CASSRSGQGSYEQYF.

The rearrangement joins TRBV27 to TRBJ1-2, with D possibly being TRBD1 (6 bases). Germline V gene lookup returns CDR1 MNHEY and CDR2 SMNVEV (reference sequence). The length of the CDR3 is 17 residues. V was trimmed by 4 bases and J by 0 bases, leaving 18 bases between them. The CDR3 DNA sequence: TGTGCCAGCAGTTGGCGGACAGCACATGGGGCTAACTATGGCTACACCTTC. Translated: CASSWRTAHGANYGYTF.

This sequence joins TRBV10-1 and TRBJ2-2, with D unclear. The CDR3 spans 17 residues. Trimming removed 0 bases from V and 0 bases from J, with 11 bases in between. Looked up from germline, CDR1 is WNHNN and CDR2 is SYGVQD (reference sequence). The CDR3 is CASSESTAATNTGELFF. Written as DNA, the CDR3 is TGCGCCAGCAGTGAGTCGACGGCGGCGACGAACACCGGGGAGCTGTTTTTT.

The V and J genes are TRBV11-2 and TRBJ2-5; 7 bases align to TRBD1. J lost 3 bases, V lost 4 bases, and 14 bases had no gene match. Germline V gene sequence: CDR1 SGHAT, CDR2 FQNNGV. There are 17 residues in the CDR3. The CDR3 here is CASSSPAGTVTEETQYF. Here the CDR3 DNA reads TGTGCCAGCAGCTCCCCGGCCGGGACAGTCACCGAAGAGACCCAGTACTTC.

The chain uses TRBV6-5 and TRBJ1-4; 8 bases match TRBD1. V shed 7 bases, J shed 8 bases, and the junction held 6 bases outside the gene matches. The CDR3 consists of 13 residues. CDR1 MNHEY and CDR2 SVGAGI come from the germline V gene. DNA for the CDR3: TGTGCCAGCAAGGGGACAGGTCAAGAAAAACTGTTTTTT. It codes for CASKGTGQEKLFF.

CDR3: CASSGQGNEQYF. Written as DNA, the CDR3 is TGTGCCAGCAGTGGACAGGGGAACGAGCAGTACTTC. The genes are TRBV2 and TRBJ2-7; 8 bases fit TRBD1. There are 12 residues in the CDR3. Trimming removed 4 bases from V and 5 bases from J; junction bases left unmatched: 1. Germline lookup yields CDR1 SNHLY and CDR2 FYNNEI.

The V call is TRBV6-1, the J call TRBJ2-7; D might be TRBD2 (5 bases). From germline, CDR1 is MNHNS and CDR2 SASEGT. V gave up 8 bases and J gave up 6 bases, with 14 bases separating them. The CDR3 is 12 amino acids. The CDR3 protein is CASGSTGSEQYF. CDR3 sequence (DNA): TGTGCCAGCGGCTCGACGGGGTCCGAGCAGTACTTC.

Only one count was recorded for this clone. The CDR3 loop reads CASSFLAGGPNNEQFF. CDR3 in DNA: TGCGCCAGCAGCTTCCTAGCGGGGGGCCCTAACAATGAGCAGTTCTTC. This chain joins TRBV5-1 and TRBJ2-1; 11 positions match TRBD2. The length of the CDR3 is 16 residues. V gave up 2 bases and J gave up 5 bases; unmatched junction bases: 6. The germline V gene has CDR1 SGHRS and CDR2 YFSETQ.

The chain is built from TRBV19 and TRBJ1-2; D is undetermined. V shed 3 bases and J shed 2 bases, with 13 bases lying between them. The CDR3 length is 15 residues. The germline V gene has CDR1 LNHDA and CDR2 SQIVND (reference sequence). The CDR3 DNA is TGTGCCAGTAGTATGCAGTCCGGACTGAACTATGGCTACACCTTC. As protein: CASSMQSGLNYGYTF.

The rearrangement links TRBV5-1 to TRBJ2-7; tentative D call: TRBD1 (5 bases). Trimming took 0 bases from V and 6 from J, leaving 13 bases between them. The V gene's germline CDR1 is SGHRS and CDR2 YFSETQ. This CDR3 region has 14 residues. The CDR3 here is CASSLVSGQGEQYF. CDR3 in DNA: TGCGCCAGCAGCTTGGTATCCGGGCAGGGCGAGCAGTACTTC.

The V gene is TRBV25-1, the J gene TRBJ2-1; 12 positions match TRBD1. The CDR3 is 17 residues long. J was trimmed by 6 bases and V by 2 bases; bases with no gene match: 8. Germline V gene sequence: CDR1 MGHDK, CDR2 SYGVNS. The CDR3 is CASSEPLGQGAGNEQFF. The CDR3 DNA reads as TGTGCCAGCAGTGAACCGTTGGGACAGGGGGCCGGCAATGAGCAGTTCTTC.

The chain recombines TRBV7-3 with TRBJ1-1; D unclear. CDR1 is SGHTA and CDR2 is FQGTGA in the germline V gene. There are 13 residues in the CDR3. Trimming stripped 5 bases from V and 7 bases from J, with 14 bases between. CDR3 DNA sequence: TGTGCCAGCAGCCCATACGGACTTTATGAAGCTTTCTTT. Amino acid sequence: CASSPYGLYEAFF.

The gene calls are TRBV2 and TRBJ1-5, with 7 positions matching TRBD1. Trimming cost V 3 bases and J 2 bases; bases outside gene matches: 1. The CDR3 loop spans 14 amino acids. Looked up from germline, CDR1 is SNHLY and CDR2 is FYNNEI. CDR3 sequence reads: CASSEQGGNQPQHF. The CDR3 DNA sequence: TGTGCCAGCAGTGAGCAGGGGGGCAATCAGCCCCAGCATTTT.

This clone was observed a few times. This rearrangement joins TRBV7-2 to TRBJ2-2; no clear D. The V gene lost 4 bases and the J gene lost 0 bases, with 3 bases spanning the gap. The CDR3 covers 13 residues. Per the germline V gene, CDR1 is SGHTA and CDR2 is FQGNSA. CDR3 loop: CASSSSNTGELFF. The CDR3 coding sequence is TGTGCCAGCAGCTCCTCGAACACCGGGGAGCTGTTTTTT.